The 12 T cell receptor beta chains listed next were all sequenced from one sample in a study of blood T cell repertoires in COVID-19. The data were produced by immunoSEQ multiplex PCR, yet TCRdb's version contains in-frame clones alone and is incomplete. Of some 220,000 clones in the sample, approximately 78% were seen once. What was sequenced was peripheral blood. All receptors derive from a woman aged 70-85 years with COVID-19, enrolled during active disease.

CDR3 nucleotides: TGTGCCAGCTCACCGGGCGCGGGAGGCGATGAGCAGTTCTTC. The encoded protein is CASSPGAGGDEQFF. V usage is TRBV18 and J usage is TRBJ2-1; 8 bases align to TRBD2. From germline, CDR1 is KGHSH and CDR2 LQKENI. V shed 3 bases, J shed 8 bases, and the junction held 6 bases outside the gene matches. The CDR3 is made up of 14 amino acids.

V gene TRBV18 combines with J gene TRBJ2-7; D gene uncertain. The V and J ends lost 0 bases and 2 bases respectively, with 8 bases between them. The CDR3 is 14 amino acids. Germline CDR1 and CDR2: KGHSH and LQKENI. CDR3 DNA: TGTGCCAGCTCACCACCCCTGTTCCCCTACGAGCAGTACTTC. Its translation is CASSPPLFPYEQYF.

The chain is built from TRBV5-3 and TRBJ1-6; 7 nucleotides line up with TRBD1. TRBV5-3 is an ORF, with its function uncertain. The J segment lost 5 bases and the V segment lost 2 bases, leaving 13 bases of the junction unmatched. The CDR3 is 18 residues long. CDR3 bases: TGTGCCAGAAGCTTTTTCCTGGACAGGTACAGACATAATTCACCCCTCCACTTT. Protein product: CARSFFLDRYRHNSPLHF.

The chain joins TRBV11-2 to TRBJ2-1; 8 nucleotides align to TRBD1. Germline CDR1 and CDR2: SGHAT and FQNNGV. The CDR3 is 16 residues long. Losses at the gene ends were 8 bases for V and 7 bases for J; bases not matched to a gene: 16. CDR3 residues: CASRTRAGTGGNEQFF. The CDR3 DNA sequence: TGTGCCAGCCGCACCCGAGCCGGGACAGGCGGGAATGAGCAGTTCTTC. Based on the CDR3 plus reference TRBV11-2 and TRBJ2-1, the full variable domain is EAGVAQSPRYKIIEKRQSVAFWCNPISGHATLYWYQQILGQGPKLLIQFQNNGVVDDSQLPKDRFSAERLKGVDSTLKIQPAKLEDSAVYLCASRTRAGTGGNEQFFGPGTRLTVL.

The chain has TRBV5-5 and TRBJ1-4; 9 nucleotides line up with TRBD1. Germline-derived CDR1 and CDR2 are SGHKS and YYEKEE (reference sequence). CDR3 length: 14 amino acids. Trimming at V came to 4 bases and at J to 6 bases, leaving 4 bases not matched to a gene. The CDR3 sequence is CASSPRDRDEKLFF. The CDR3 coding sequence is TGTGCCAGCAGCCCCCGGGACAGGGATGAAAAACTGTTTTTT. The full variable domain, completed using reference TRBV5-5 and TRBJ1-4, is DAGVTQSPTHLIKTRGQQVTLRCSPISGHKSVSWYQQVLGQGPQFIFQYYEKEERGRGNFPDRFSARQFPNYSSELNVNALLLGDSALYLCASSPRDRDEKLFFGSGTQLSVL.

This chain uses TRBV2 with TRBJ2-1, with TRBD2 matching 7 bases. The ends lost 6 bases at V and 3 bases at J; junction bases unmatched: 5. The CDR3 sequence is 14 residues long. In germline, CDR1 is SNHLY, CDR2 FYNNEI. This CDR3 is CASSPGGYYNEQFF. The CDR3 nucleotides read TGTGCCAGCAGCCCCGGGGGGTACTACAATGAGCAGTTCTTC.

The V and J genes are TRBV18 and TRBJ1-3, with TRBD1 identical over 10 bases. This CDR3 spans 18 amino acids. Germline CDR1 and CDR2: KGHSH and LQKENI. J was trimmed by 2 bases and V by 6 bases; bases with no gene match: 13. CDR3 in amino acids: CASSPRASGQGTGNTIYF. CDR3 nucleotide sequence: TGTGCCAGCTCGCCGAGAGCCTCGGGACAGGGGACTGGAAACACCATATATTTT.

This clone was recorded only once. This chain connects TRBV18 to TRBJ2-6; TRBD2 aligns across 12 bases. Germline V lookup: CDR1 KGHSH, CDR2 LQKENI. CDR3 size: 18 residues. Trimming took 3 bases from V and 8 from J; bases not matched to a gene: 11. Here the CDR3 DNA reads TGTGCCAGCTCACCCCTTAGGGTACTAGCGGGAGGTCCCAACGTCCTGACTTTC. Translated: CASSPLRVLAGGPNVLTF. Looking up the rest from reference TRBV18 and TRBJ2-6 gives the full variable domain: NAGVMQNPRHLVRRRGQEARLRCSPMKGHSHVYWYRQLPEEGLKFMVYLQKENIIDESGMPKERFSAEFPKEGPSILRIQQVVRGDSAAYFCASSPLRVLAGGPNVLTFGAGSRLTVL.

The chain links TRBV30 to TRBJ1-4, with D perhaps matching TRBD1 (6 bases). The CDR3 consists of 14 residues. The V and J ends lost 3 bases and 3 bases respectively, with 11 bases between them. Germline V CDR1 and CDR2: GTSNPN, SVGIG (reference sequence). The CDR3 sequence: CAWSKGQPNEKLFF. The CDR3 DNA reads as TGTGCCTGGAGCAAGGGACAACCTAATGAAAAACTGTTTTTT.

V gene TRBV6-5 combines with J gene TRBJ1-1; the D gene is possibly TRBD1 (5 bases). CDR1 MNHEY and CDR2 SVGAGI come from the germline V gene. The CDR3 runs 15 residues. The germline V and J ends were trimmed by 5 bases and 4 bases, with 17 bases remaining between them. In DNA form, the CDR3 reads TGTGCCAGCAGTCTCAGGGATCCAACCGTCACTGAAGCTTTCTTT. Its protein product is CASSLRDPTVTEAFF.

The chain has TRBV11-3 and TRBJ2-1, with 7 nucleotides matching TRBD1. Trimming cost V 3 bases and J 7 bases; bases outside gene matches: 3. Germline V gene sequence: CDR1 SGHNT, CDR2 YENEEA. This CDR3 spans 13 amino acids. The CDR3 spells CASSFYRGNEQFF. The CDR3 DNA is TGTGCCAGCAGCTTTTACAGGGGAAATGAGCAGTTCTTC.

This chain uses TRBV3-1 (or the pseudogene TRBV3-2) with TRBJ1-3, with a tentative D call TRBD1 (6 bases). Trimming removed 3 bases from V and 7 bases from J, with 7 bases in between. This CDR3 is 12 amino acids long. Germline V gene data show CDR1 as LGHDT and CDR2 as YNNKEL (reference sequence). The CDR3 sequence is CASSQQGNTIYF. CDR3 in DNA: TGTGCCAGCAGCCAGCAGGGGAACACCATATATTTT.